This T cell receptor beta chain comes out of a study of T cell responses to AZD1222 COVID-19 vaccine. Study summary: Second-dose recipients at about 4 or about 12 weeks were treated as one pooled group. Study findings and constraints: Clonal diversity was possibly underestimated, and the donors were mostly white British, with more females. Unmutated variant regions reportedly attract nearly half of all spike-specific TCRs. Repertoires in all cases were sampled only once the peak T cell response had passed.

Sequencing was performed with immunoSEQ multiplex PCR; in TCRdb, only in-frame clones are kept and a portion is missing. Here the sample spans 150,000 to 200,000 clones, about nine tenths being singletons. With 4 bases removed from V and 5 bases from J, the gap between germline ends came to 17 bases. CDR3 length: 16 residues. CDR1 is SGHTA and CDR2 is FQGTGA in the germline V gene. As concerns this clone: Its target is unknown.

The origin of this receptor is an adult in good health. Here the sequenced sample was peripheral blood, taken on day 0 of AZD1222 vaccination. The rearrangement links TRBV7-3 to TRBJ1-4; unclear D gene. The CDR3 DNA sequence: TGTGCCAGCAGCTCTACGGGTCGTATCATAAATGAAAAACTGTTTTTT. It encodes CASSSTGRIINEKLFF. Filled out from reference TRBV7-3 and TRBJ1-4, the complete variable domain reads GAGVSQTPSNKVTEKGKYVELRCDPISGHTALYWYRQSLGQGPEFLIYFQGTGAADDSGLPNDRFFAVRPEGSVSTLKIQRTERGDSAVYLCASSSTGRIINEKLFFGSGTQLSVL.